The TCR beta chain described here comes from a study of blood T cell repertoires in COVID-19 (dated by TCRdb to 2020 to 2022). About the full investigation: The collaborator samples originated in the United States, Italy and Spain and spanned the acute and convalescent phases of COVID-19. The material from the prospective study consisted of cDNA or gDNA derived from T cells, B-cell-depleted T cells, or PBMCs. Subjects who had been exposed to COVID-19, were actively infected with it, or had recovered from it provided the deeply sampled blood TCRbeta repertoires that made up the dataset. The repertoires were released in a freely available public database intended as a resource for research on the immune response to SARS-CoV-2. The samples were drawn from the first 160 participants of the ongoing ImmuneRACE study and from over 950 subjects provided by 6 global collaborators. Sample metadata almost always included a de-identified subject ID, COVID-19 status, age in years and sex. HLA class I and class II types, where available, came from metadata supplied by the sample provider rather than from assay-based typing. The investigation overall reported the following: The quantity of clinical and demographic metadata differed by source and by participant and was supplied without curation.

TCRbeta CDR3 regions were amplified from genomic DNA by means of the immunoSEQ Assay, a bias-controlled multiplex PCR. For the original study's pipeline: The number of nucleated cells in each sample was estimated by amplification of reference gene primers within the assay. To quantify the absolute abundance of each unique TCRbeta CDR3 rearrangement, sequence reads were collapsed and filtered. For each sample, productive Simpson clonality was calculated as the square root of Simpson's diversity index over productive rearrangements. TCRdb mirrors the immuneACCESS table, restricted to in-frame sequences. Some clones are absent from its copies; in checked studies, under half trace to an unresolved V gene, and the reason for the others is unknown. V, J and clone size reflect that table, while D and trimming were determined from the DNA. The sample profile shows more than 200,000 clones; approximately 87% of them were found once. 2% to 2.5% of the sample rests with the top ten.

A remark on this clone: What this receptor recognizes is not known. No base qualities exist here, and no much larger clone lies one base off it.

Trimming at the junction amounts to 2 bases on V and 0 bases on J, and the germline ends lie 5 bases apart. Including the terminal cysteine and phenylalanine, the CDR3 comprises 14 residues. Of the read, only the CDR3 DNA is kept; its 42 bases are in frame from base 1. From a lookup of the germline V gene, CDR1 and CDR2 are SGHTA and FQGNSA. Whole blood was collected in K2EDTA tubes by collaborating institutions according to the institutions' own protocols. For TCRbeta analysis, collaborator samples were shipped as frozen whole blood, as isolated PBMCs, or as DNA extracted from either sample type. The sequenced sample consisted of peripheral blood. The source is a woman aged 45-65 years with acute or convalescent COVID-19. Recombination connected TRBV7-2 to TRBJ2-1; the D gene identity is not certain. The CDR3 in this case is CASSLYGSYNEQFF. The sequenced DNA: TGTGCCAGCAGCTTATACGGCTCCTACAATGAGCAGTTCTTC.